Following are 7 T cell receptor beta chains from one sample sequenced in a study of graft-versus-host responses after intestinal transplantation. The table came from immunoSEQ multiplex PCR; TCRdb's copy has only in-frame clones and leaves some out. The data show about 120,000 clones, 85% to 95% seen once. Antigens for these TCRs are unknown. The starting material was unstimulated CD4+ T cells sorted from spleen or lymph node cells, obtained before intestinal transplant. The receptor source for this set is a human donor who received an intestinal transplant.

This clone was recorded once. V gene TRBV19 combines with J gene TRBJ2-2; no reliable D call. The V end lost 6 bases, the J end lost 2 bases, and 7 bases lay between the germline ends. Per the germline V gene, CDR1 is LNHDA and CDR2 is SQIVND (reference sequence). This CDR3 has 13 residues. The CDR3 bases are TGTGCCAGTAGAAGGCAAAACACCGGGGAGCTGTTTTTT. It yields the protein CASRRQNTGELFF.

This sequence joins TRBV10-1 and TRBJ2-1; D remains unclear. Deletions cut 9 bases from V and 4 bases from J, with 13 bases between. This CDR3 comprises 13 residues. Germline V gene sequence: CDR1 WNHNN, CDR2 SYGVQD (reference sequence). The chain's CDR3 is CASRPRGYNEQFF. The DNA for the CDR3 is TGCGCCAGTAGGCCTCGTGGATACAATGAGCAGTTCTTC.

This clone was detected only a few times. This sample also contains other DNA sequences that code for the same CDR3. This chain links TRBV5-1 with TRBJ2-5; no clear D gene. This CDR3 region has 12 residues. From germline, CDR1 is SGHRS and CDR2 YFSETQ. Trimming removed 0 bases from V and 2 bases from J, with 2 bases in between. CDR3 coding DNA: TGCGCCAGCAGCTTGGGGCAAGAGACCCAGTACTTC. It is translated as CASSLGQETQYF. The full variable domain, rest sourced from reference TRBV5-1 and TRBJ2-5, is KAGVTQTPRYLIKTRGQQVTLSCSPISGHRSVSWYQQTPGQGLQFLFEYFSETQRNKGNFPGRFSGRQFSNSRSEMNVSTLELGDSALYLCASSLGQETQYFGPGTRLLVL.

This chain's CDR3 is CASSHGQSNQPQHF. The CDR3 DNA reads TGTGCCAGCAGCCACGGACAGAGCAATCAGCCCCAGCATTTT. The chain employs TRBV6-5 and TRBJ1-5; D might be TRBD1 (6 bases). Trimming removed 6 bases from V and 1 base from J, with 10 bases in between. CDR3 length: 14 residues. From germline, CDR1 is MNHEY and CDR2 SVGAGI.

The chain links TRBV13 to TRBJ2-2; 7 bases are a match to TRBD1. The CDR3 is made up of 15 amino acids. The germline gives CDR1 PRHDT, CDR2 FYEKMQ (reference sequence). After removal of 6 bases from V and 5 bases from J, the junction contained 9 bases not matched to a gene. CDR3 amino acids: CASRDRQGPTGELFF. CDR3 coding DNA: TGTGCCAGCAGGGACCGACAGGGACCAACCGGGGAGCTGTTTTTT.

The chain joins TRBV19 to TRBJ1-2; 9 bases line up with TRBD1. J lost 2 bases, V lost 2 bases, and 21 bases had no gene match. This CDR3 comprises 21 residues. From germline, CDR1 is LNHDA and CDR2 SQIVND (reference sequence). CDR3 amino acids: CASSISPPVTGGFTMNYGYTF. CDR3 bases: TGTGCCAGTAGTATAAGTCCACCGGTTACAGGGGGCTTTACCATGAACTATGGCTACACCTTC. The variable domain in full, completed from reference TRBV19 and TRBJ1-2, reads DGGITQSPKYLFRKEGQNVTLSCEQNLNHDAMYWYRQDPGQGLRLIYYSQIVNDFQKGDIAEGYSVSREKKESFPLTVTSAQKNPTAFYLCASSISPPVTGGFTMNYGYTFGSGTRLTVV.

This chain uses TRBV28 with TRBJ1-4; possible D gene TRBD1, 6 bases. The CDR3 covers 15 residues. Germline-derived CDR1 and CDR2 are MDHEN and SYDVKM. Trimming removed 2 bases at V and 5 bases at J, with 12 bases between. The CDR3 DNA follows: TGTGCCAGCAGTTTAGGCGGAGGGGGAAATGAAAAACTGTTTTTT. Protein: CASSLGGGGNEKLFF.